This T cell receptor (beta chain) emerged from a study of blood T cell repertoires in COVID-19. On the study more broadly: The United States, Italy and Spain supplied acute and convalescent COVID-19 samples.

Clones were read by immunoSEQ multiplex PCR, and TCRdb kept only the in-frame ones, dropping some. Of 40,000 to 50,000 clones in the sample, 80% to 90% were seen once. Germline CDR1 MNHEY, CDR2 SVGEGT. The ends lost 0 bases at V and 4 bases at J; junction bases unmatched: 5. The CDR3 loop spans 15 amino acids. Material for sequencing was peripheral blood. This clonotype was obtained from a human donor in a cohort sampled during active COVID-19. The donor label of this sample is uncertain. The V and J genes are TRBV6-2 or TRBV6-3 and TRBJ2-5; TRBD2 matches at 7 bases. CDR3 amino acids: CASSYSRTRPETQYF. The CDR3 nucleotides read TGTGCCAGCAGTTACTCCAGGACTAGGCCAGAGACCCAGTACTTC.